A single T cell receptor beta chain is shown here with its context. Sequenced by immunoSEQ multiplex PCR; TCRdb stores in-frame clones only, minus some. The sample contains about 36,000 clones, around three quarters of which appear only once. V was pared by 2 bases and J by 0 bases, with 7 bases of the junction left unmatched. The CDR3 is 19 residues long. The germline gives CDR1 LGHNA, CDR2 YSLEER. This sample is drawn from a study of blood T cell repertoires in COVID-19. Study information: The cDNA or gDNA used as material had been derived from T cells, B-cell-depleted T cells, or PBMCs.

This sequence was found in a man in his fifties or sixties with active COVID-19. The chain employs TRBV4-3 and TRBJ2-6; the match to TRBD1 covers 10 bases. The material sequenced was peripheral blood. In nucleotides, the CDR3 is TGCGCCAGCAGCCAACTTTGGACAGGGGGTTCCTCTGGGGCCAACGTCCTGACTTTC. As protein: CASSQLWTGGSSGANVLTF.